The TCR beta chain described here comes from a study of blood T cell repertoires in COVID-19. Study in general: In each case, the material was cDNA or gDNA derived from T cells, B-cell-depleted T cells, or PBMCs.

Germline V gene lookup returns CDR1 SGHNT and CDR2 YYREEE (reference sequence). Trimming took off 0 bases at V and 7 bases at J, with 13 bases between the two ends. This CDR3 region has 14 residues. The method was immunoSEQ multiplex PCR; TCRdb's version includes in-frame clones alone and lacks a portion of them. The table records 150,000 to 170,000 clones, roughly 80% of them present only once. Seattle's cohort entered during active infection and was followed longitudinally. Source material: peripheral blood. The sequence was obtained from an older woman with COVID-19, enrolled during active disease. This chain links TRBV5-4 with TRBJ1-2; D is ambiguous. CDR3 bases: TGTGCCAGCAGCTTGGCCGGTCGGGGAGGTGGCTACACCTTC. Its translation: CASSLAGRGGGYTF.